The 25 T cell receptor beta chains listed next were all sequenced from one sample in a study of OX40 agonist ivuxolimab in advanced cancers. Profiled with immunoSEQ multiplex PCR; TCRdb holds only in-frame clones, not every one. The repertoire holds approximately 84,000 clones, with just over 90% as singletons. The material was CD4+ or CD8+ T cells sorted from blood, obtained in a trial of the OX40 agonist ivuxolimab. The receptor source for this set is an adult with an advanced solid tumor such as melanoma, head and neck, liver or kidney cancer.

The CDR3 sequence: CASSSDRGENTIYF. The DNA for the CDR3 is TGTGCCAGCAGTTCCGACAGGGGCGAAAACACCATATATTTT. The rearrangement joins TRBV28 to TRBJ1-3; 8 positions match TRBD1. In germline, CDR1 is MDHEN, CDR2 SYDVKM. J gave up 6 bases and V 4 bases, and 5 bases lay outside the gene matches. CDR3 length: 14 amino acids.

V usage is TRBV7-2 and J usage is TRBJ2-2; no clear D. Trimming stripped 5 bases from V and 6 bases from J, with 10 bases between. CDR1 and CDR2 from the germline V gene are SGHTA and FQGNSA. The CDR3 length is 13 residues. In DNA, the CDR3 is TGTGCCAGCAGCGCTTATACCGCCGGGGAGCTGTTTTTT. Protein: CASSAYTAGELFF.

This clone was counted once. The rearrangement uses TRBV11-3 and TRBJ2-4; 9 bases match TRBD2. Germline V CDR1 and CDR2: SGHNT, YENEEA. V was pared by 3 bases and J by 7 bases, with 10 bases of the junction left unmatched. CDR3 length equals 16 residues. The CDR3 nucleotides are TGTGCCAGCAGCTTTGCGGCGGGAGGGCCACGGAACATTCAGTACTTC. Amino acid sequence: CASSFAAGGPRNIQYF.

This rearrangement joins TRBV28 to TRBJ1-1; D is unresolved. CDR1 MDHEN and CDR2 SYDVKM come from the germline V gene. The CDR3 spans 16 residues. The V end was cut by 2 bases, the J end by 6 bases, with 19 bases between. This CDR3 reads CASSLSSGVLSAEAFF. The CDR3 bases are TGTGCCAGCAGTTTAAGCAGCGGGGTCTTGTCAGCTGAAGCTTTCTTT.

The J gene is TRBJ1-1, the V gene TRBV6-5, with 11 bases aligning to TRBD1. V dropped 2 bases and J dropped 5; count of bases not matched to a gene: 7. The CDR3 has 16 residues. Germline CDR1 and CDR2: MNHEY and SVGAGI. The CDR3 nucleotides are TGTGCCAGCAGTTACGAGGGGACAGGGGGTTTTACTGAAGCTTTCTTT. The encoded protein is CASSYEGTGGFTEAFF.

This chain uses TRBV19 with TRBJ1-4, with D perhaps TRBD1 (6 bases). V lost 9 bases, J lost 6 bases, and 11 bases lay in between. CDR1 is LNHDA, CDR2 SQIVND, per germline (reference sequence). This CDR3 is built from 12 residues. CDR3 nucleotides: TGTGCCAGGCCAAGGGGGTATGAAAAACTGTTTTTT. Amino acids: CARPRGYEKLFF.

The chain has TRBV28 and TRBJ2-7; tentative D call: TRBD2 (6 bases). Trimming took 2 bases from V and 0 from J, leaving 14 bases between them. Germline V lookup: CDR1 MDHEN, CDR2 SYDVKM. The CDR3 is made up of 16 amino acids. The CDR3 reads CASSLGWPGDSYEQYF. In DNA, the CDR3 is TGTGCCAGCAGTTTAGGCTGGCCGGGGGACTCCTACGAGCAGTACTTC.

The rearrangement links TRBV6-5 to TRBJ1-6; D not resolved. This CDR3 comprises 14 residues. The V and J ends lost 5 bases and 5 bases respectively, with 10 bases between them. The germline V gene has CDR1 MNHEY and CDR2 SVGAGI. This CDR3 reads CASSPYGNNSPLHF. The CDR3 nucleotides are TGTGCCAGCAGTCCGTACGGAAATAATTCACCCCTCCACTTT.

CDR3 sequence (DNA): TGCGCCAGCAGCCATCCCGGGGCTAAGGGCGAGCAGTACTTC. Translating it yields CASSHPGAKGEQYF. This chain connects TRBV5-1 to TRBJ2-7; the D gene could be TRBD1 or TRBD2 (5 bases each). V was trimmed by 4 bases and J by 6 bases, leaving 17 bases between them. This CDR3 is built from 14 residues. Per germline, CDR1 SGHRS and CDR2 YFSETQ. Together with reference TRBV5-1 and TRBJ2-7, the CDR3 gives the full variable domain: KAGVTQTPRYLIKTRGQQVTLSCSPISGHRSVSWYQQTPGQGLQFLFEYFSETQRNKGNFPGRFSGRQFSNSRSEMNVSTLELGDSALYLCASSHPGAKGEQYFGPGTRLTVT.

This clone was detected only once. The chain recombines TRBV19 with TRBJ2-1; D unresolved. Germline V lookup: CDR1 LNHDA, CDR2 SQIVND (reference sequence). This CDR3 region has 14 residues. Trimming pared 3 bases from V and 5 bases from J, leaving 11 bases between. The CDR3 DNA is TGTGCCAGTAGTATTAGCAGCCCCGACAATGAGCAGTTCTTC. It codes for CASSISSPDNEQFF.

This clone was detected a few times. The V and J genes are TRBV5-6 and TRBJ2-7; D unresolved. With 2 bases removed from V and 5 bases from J, the gap between germline ends came to 5 bases. The CDR3 consists of 11 residues. CDR1 and CDR2 (germline): SGHDT, YYEEEE. The CDR3 sequence is CASSLENEQYF. In DNA form, the CDR3 reads TGTGCCAGCAGCTTAGAAAACGAGCAGTACTTC.

This chain uses TRBV5-1 with TRBJ2-2; D might be TRBD1 (5 bases). Germline CDR1 is SGHRS and CDR2 is YFSETQ. V lost 3 bases and J lost 5, with 14 bases in between. This CDR3 has 15 residues. The DNA for the CDR3 is TGCGCCAGCAGCTCCGACAGCGAATTGACCGGGGAGCTGTTTTTT. This encodes CASSSDSELTGELFF. The entire variable domain, with the rest obtained from reference TRBV5-1 and TRBJ2-2, is as follows: KAGVTQTPRYLIKTRGQQVTLSCSPISGHRSVSWYQQTPGQGLQFLFEYFSETQRNKGNFPGRFSGRQFSNSRSEMNVSTLELGDSALYLCASSSDSELTGELFFGEGSRLTVL.

The chain employs TRBV5-1 and TRBJ1-1; 7 bases agree with TRBD1. Germline lookup yields CDR1 SGHRS and CDR2 YFSETQ. The J segment lost 4 bases and the V segment lost 0 bases, leaving 6 bases of the junction unmatched. CDR3 length: 15 amino acids. The CDR3 sequence: CASSLAGGSRTEAFF. In DNA, the CDR3 is TGCGCCAGCAGCTTGGCAGGGGGATCGCGCACTGAAGCTTTCTTT.

V is TRBV9 and J is TRBJ2-5; 11 positions agree with TRBD1. The CDR3 has 15 residues. After removal of 3 bases from V and 5 bases from J, the junction contained 6 bases not matched to a gene. CDR1 is SGDLS, CDR2 YYNGEE, per germline. The CDR3 nucleotides read TGTGCCAGCAGCGCCGGGACAGGGGGTCAGGAGACCCAGTACTTC. The encoded protein is CASSAGTGGQETQYF.

The chain recombines TRBV23-1 with TRBJ2-2; D is perhaps TRBD2 (5 bases). TRBV23-1 qualifies as an ORF whose function is uncertain. V lost 10 bases and J lost 0, with 15 bases in between. This CDR3 comprises 15 residues. The CDR3 DNA reads as TGCGCCACTCAGCGGTGGATTTCGAACACCGGGGAGCTGTTTTTT. Its protein is CATQRWISNTGELFF.

The chain links TRBV5-4 to TRBJ1-1; D is unresolved. CDR3 size: 14 residues. Germline V lookup: CDR1 SGHNT, CDR2 YYREEE (reference sequence). V was trimmed by 2 bases and J by 4 bases, leaving 12 bases between them. The CDR3 protein is CASSLQTEVTEAFF. The CDR3 nucleotides are TGTGCCAGCAGCTTACAGACGGAGGTCACTGAAGCTTTCTTT.

The CDR3 reads CASSDRQAGNTIYF. CDR3 DNA: TGTGCCAGCAGCGACAGACAGGCTGGAAACACCATATATTTT. The chain combines TRBV9 with TRBJ1-3, with a possible D match to TRBD1 (6 bases). The CDR3 has 14 amino acids. Germline loops: CDR1 SGDLS, CDR2 YYNGEE. The V end lost 3 bases, the J end lost 2 bases, and 9 bases lay between the germline ends.

This chain connects TRBV10-3 to TRBJ2-6, with D possibly matching TRBD1 (5 bases). The CDR3 extends over 14 amino acids. Germline CDR1 and CDR2: ENHRY and SYGVKD. The germline V and J ends were trimmed by 8 bases and 1 base, with 9 bases remaining between them. The CDR3 region has the DNA TGTGCCATCGCCAGGGAATCTGGGGCCAACGTCCTGACTTTC. This translates into CAIARESGANVLTF.

V is TRBV15 and J is TRBJ1-4; D gene unclear. V was cut by 5 bases and J by 8 bases, with 21 bases left in between. Per germline, CDR1 LNHNV and CDR2 YYDKDF (reference sequence). The CDR3 extends over 16 amino acids. CDR3 nucleotides: TGTGCCACCAGCGACCGGGTCGGAGCTAGAGGAGAAAAACTGTTTTTT. Its translation is CATSDRVGARGEKLFF.

This clone showed up just a few times. V gene TRBV7-9 combines with J gene TRBJ2-5; perhaps TRBD2 as D (7 bases). Per the germline V gene, CDR1 is SEHNR and CDR2 is FQNEAQ (reference sequence). V lost 5 bases and J 4 bases, leaving 20 bases between the germline ends. The CDR3 consists of 16 residues. CDR3 in amino acids: CASSPSTGRVRETQYF. The CDR3 region has the DNA TGTGCCAGCAGCCCCTCTACAGGGAGGGTTCGAGAGACCCAGTACTTC. The full variable domain, completed using reference TRBV7-9 and TRBJ2-5, is DTGVSQNPRHKITKRGQNVTFRCDPISEHNRLYWYRQTLGQGPEFLTYFQNEAQLEKSRLLSDRFSAERPKGSFSTLEIQRTEQGDSAMYLCASSPSTGRVRETQYFGPGTRLLVL.

This clone has just a few counts. J is TRBJ2-1 and V is TRBV10-1, with unresolved D. This CDR3 is built from 13 residues. Germline V lookup: CDR1 WNHNN, CDR2 SYGVQD (reference sequence). V lost 2 bases to trimming and J lost 6 bases, with 8 bases between them. CDR3 nucleotides: TGCGCCAGCAGTGAGGAAGGATTCAATGAGCAGTTCTTC. It encodes CASSEEGFNEQFF.

CDR3 in DNA: TGTGCCAGCAGTTCGCCCCGCGGGAGGGCGGGAGATACGCAGTATTTT. As protein: CASSSPRGRAGDTQYF. V and J are TRBV28 and TRBJ2-3, with TRBD2 matching over 9 bases. Germline CDR1 MDHEN, CDR2 SYDVKM. V was pared by 4 bases and J by 5 bases, with 10 bases of the junction left unmatched. This CDR3 is built from 16 residues.

This chain links TRBV6-1 with TRBJ2-3; 7 bases are a match to TRBD1. The CDR3 spans 17 residues. CDR1 and CDR2 (germline): MNHNS, SASEGT. With V trimmed by 0 bases and J by 4 bases, 10 bases remained unmatched. The CDR3 DNA sequence: TGTGCCAGCAGTGAAGCGACAGGGCGGGTGTTTGCAGATACGCAGTATTTT. This sequence encodes CASSEATGRVFADTQYF.

The genes are TRBV7-6 and TRBJ2-7, with TRBD1 as a possible D gene (6 bases). The V end was cut by 4 bases, the J end by 1 base, with 14 bases between. Germline V gives CDR1 SGHVS, CDR2 FNYEAQ. This CDR3 has 15 residues. This CDR3 reads CASSSRGPSSYEQYF. In DNA form, the CDR3 reads TGTGCCAGCAGCTCCAGGGGACCCTCTTCCTACGAGCAGTACTTC. Variable domain in full (rest from reference TRBV7-6 and TRBJ2-7): GAGVSQSPRYKVTKRGQDVALRCDPISGHVSLYWYRQALGQGPEFLTYFNYEAQQDKSGLPNDRFSAERPEGSISTLTIQRTEQRDSAMYRCASSSRGPSSYEQYFGPGTRLTVT.

The V call is TRBV7-2, the J call TRBJ2-2; 8 nucleotides line up with TRBD1. Trimming at V came to 2 bases and at J to 4 bases, leaving 9 bases not matched to a gene. The CDR3 has 17 residues. Looked up from germline, CDR1 is SGHTA and CDR2 is FQGNSA. The CDR3 loop reads CASSLKDREMVTGELFF. The CDR3 bases are TGTGCCAGCAGCTTAAAGGACAGGGAGATGGTCACCGGGGAGCTGTTTTTT.